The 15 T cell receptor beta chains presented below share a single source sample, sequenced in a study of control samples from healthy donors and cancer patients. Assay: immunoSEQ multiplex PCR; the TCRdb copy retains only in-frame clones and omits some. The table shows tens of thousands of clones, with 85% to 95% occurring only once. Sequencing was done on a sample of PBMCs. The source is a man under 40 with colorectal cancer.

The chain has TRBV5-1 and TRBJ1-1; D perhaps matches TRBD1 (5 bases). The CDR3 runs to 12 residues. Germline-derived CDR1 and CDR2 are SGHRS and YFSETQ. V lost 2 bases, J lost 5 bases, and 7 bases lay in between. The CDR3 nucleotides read TGCGCCAGCAGCTTTGGGGGAACTGAAGCTTTCTTT. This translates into CASSFGGTEAFF.

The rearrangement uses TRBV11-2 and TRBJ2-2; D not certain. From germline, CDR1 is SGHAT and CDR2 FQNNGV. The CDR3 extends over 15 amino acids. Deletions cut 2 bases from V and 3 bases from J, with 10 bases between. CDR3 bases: TGTGCCAGCAGCTTATTGGGGTCCTACACCGGGGAGCTGTTTTTT. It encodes CASSLLGSYTGELFF.

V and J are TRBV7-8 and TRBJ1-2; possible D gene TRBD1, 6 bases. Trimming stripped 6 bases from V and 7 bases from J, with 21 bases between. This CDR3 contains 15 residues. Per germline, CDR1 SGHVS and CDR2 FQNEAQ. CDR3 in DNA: TGTGCCAGCAGTAAAGAGGGGGGGACGGTTGGTGGCTACACCTTC. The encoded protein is CASSKEGGTVGGYTF.

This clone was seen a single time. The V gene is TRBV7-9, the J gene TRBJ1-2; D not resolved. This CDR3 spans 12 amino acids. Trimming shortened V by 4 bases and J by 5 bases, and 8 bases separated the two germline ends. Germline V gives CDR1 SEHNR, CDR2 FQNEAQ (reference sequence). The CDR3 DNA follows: TGTGCCAGCAGCTCTCTGGGTTATGGCTACACCTTC. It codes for CASSSLGYGYTF.

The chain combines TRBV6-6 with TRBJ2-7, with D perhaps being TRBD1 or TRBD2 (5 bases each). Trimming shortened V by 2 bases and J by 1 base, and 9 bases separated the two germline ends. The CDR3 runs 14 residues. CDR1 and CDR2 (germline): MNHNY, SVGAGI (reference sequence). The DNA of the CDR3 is TGTGCCAGCAGTTACGAGTGGGGGTCCTACGAGCAGTACTTC. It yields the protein CASSYEWGSYEQYF.

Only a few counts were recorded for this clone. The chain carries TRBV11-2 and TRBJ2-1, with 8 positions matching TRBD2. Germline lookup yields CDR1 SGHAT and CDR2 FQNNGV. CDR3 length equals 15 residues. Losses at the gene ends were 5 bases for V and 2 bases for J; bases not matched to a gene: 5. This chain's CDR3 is CASSPGLGPYNEQFF. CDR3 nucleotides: TGTGCCAGCAGCCCGGGACTAGGTCCCTACAATGAGCAGTTCTTC.

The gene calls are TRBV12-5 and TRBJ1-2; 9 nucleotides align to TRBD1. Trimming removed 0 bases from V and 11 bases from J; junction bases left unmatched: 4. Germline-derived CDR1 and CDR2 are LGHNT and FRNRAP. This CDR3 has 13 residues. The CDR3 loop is CASGLVGTGRYTF. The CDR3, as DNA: TGTGCTAGTGGTTTGGTAGGGACAGGGAGGTACACCTTC.

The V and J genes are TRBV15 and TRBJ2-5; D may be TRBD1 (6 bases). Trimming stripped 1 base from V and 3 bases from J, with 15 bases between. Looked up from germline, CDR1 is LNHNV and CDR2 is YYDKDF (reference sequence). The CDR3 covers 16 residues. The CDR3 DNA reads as TGTGCCACCAGCAGAGCGGCCAGGGGTGGCGAAGAGACCCAGTACTTC. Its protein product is CATSRAARGGEETQYF.

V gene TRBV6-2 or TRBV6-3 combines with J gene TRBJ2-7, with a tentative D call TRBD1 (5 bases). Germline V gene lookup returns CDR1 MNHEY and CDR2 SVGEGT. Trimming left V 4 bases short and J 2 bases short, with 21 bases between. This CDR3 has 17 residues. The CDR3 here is CASSSPGFGAGTYEQYV. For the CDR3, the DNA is TGTGCCAGCAGTTCCCCGGGTTTTGGGGCAGGGACCTACGAGCAGTACGTC.

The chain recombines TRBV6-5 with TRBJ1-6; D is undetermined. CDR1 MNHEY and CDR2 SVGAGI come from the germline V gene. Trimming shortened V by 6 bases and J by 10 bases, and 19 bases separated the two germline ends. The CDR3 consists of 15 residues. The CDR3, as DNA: TGTGCCAGCAGCCTCGGACCCCTGCGGGTGTCACCCCTCCACTTT. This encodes CASSLGPLRVSPLHF.

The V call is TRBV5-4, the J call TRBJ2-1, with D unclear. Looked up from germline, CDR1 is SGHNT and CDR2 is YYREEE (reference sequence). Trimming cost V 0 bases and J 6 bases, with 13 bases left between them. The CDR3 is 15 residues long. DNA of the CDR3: TGTGCCAGCAGCTTGGGTGGCCTCCCAGGCAATGAGCAGTTCTTC. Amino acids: CASSLGGLPGNEQFF.

In DNA, the CDR3 is TGCGCCAGCAGCTCGGGACTAGCGGGGGGCCGGTCCTACAATGAGCAGTTCTTC. Translating gives CASSSGLAGGRSYNEQFF. The rearrangement links TRBV5-1 to TRBJ2-1; 15 positions agree with TRBD2. The germline CDR1 and CDR2 sequences are SGHRS and YFSETQ. J gave up 1 base and V 3 bases, and 5 bases lay outside the gene matches. CDR3 length: 18 residues.

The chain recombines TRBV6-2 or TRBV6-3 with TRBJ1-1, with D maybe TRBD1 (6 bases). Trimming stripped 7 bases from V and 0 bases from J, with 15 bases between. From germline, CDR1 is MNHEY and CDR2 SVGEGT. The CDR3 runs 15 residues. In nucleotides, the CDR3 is TGTGCCAGCACCCCGGGGGGGGGCATGAACACTGAAGCTTTCTTT. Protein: CASTPGGGMNTEAFF.

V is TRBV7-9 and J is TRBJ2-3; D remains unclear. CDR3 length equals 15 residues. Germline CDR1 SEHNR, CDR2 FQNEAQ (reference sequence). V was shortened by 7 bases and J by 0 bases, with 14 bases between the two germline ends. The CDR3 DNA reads TGTGCCAGCATGGTTGTGCTGGGGAGCACAGATACGCAGTATTTT. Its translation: CASMVVLGSTDTQYF.

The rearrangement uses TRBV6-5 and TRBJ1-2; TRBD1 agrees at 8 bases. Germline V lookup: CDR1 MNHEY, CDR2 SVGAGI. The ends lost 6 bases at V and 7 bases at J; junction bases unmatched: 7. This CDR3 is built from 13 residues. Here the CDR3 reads CASSLTGVSGYTF. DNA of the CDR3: TGTGCCAGCAGCCTGACAGGGGTCAGTGGCTACACCTTC.